In this sample, the clone carrying this TCR beta chain turned up once. Its antigen is undetermined. This sample stems from a study of cytomegalovirus exposure and HLA in healthy donors. Across the study: Clustering assigned around 77% of the 350 to 450 genotyped donors to the Caucasian-associated ancestry cluster.

The donors were healthy bone marrow donors. Both 60 Vbeta primers and 13 Jbeta primers went into the PCR. The protocol was immunoSEQ multiplex PCR, while the TCRdb copy is restricted to in-frame clones and leaves out a portion. The sample has around 140,000 clones; around four fifths are singletons. General study results and limits: Analysis was performed later, and it showed HLA-associated TCR beta chains to be more clonally expanded than equally common others.

The sample was PBMCs. This TCR was recovered from a woman in her forties in good health and CMV-seronegative.

In DNA form, the CDR3 reads TGTGCCAGCAGCAAGACTAGCGGAGAATACAATGAGCAGTTCTTC. This gives the protein CASSKTSGEYNEQFF. This chain uses TRBV6-6 with TRBJ2-1; TRBD2 agrees at 9 bases. The V and J ends lost 6 bases and 4 bases, in that order; junction bases with no gene match: 7. The CDR3 loop spans 15 amino acids. Germline CDR1 MNHNY, CDR2 SVGAGI (reference sequence).